This TCR beta chain was identified during a study of CD8+CD57+ T cells in acquired aplastic anemia. On the study more broadly: DNA per sorted CD4+ or CD8+ sample ranged about 0.2 to 30 ug, averaging about 3.4 ug. As sequenced from healthy donors, CD4+ cells averaged roughly 10 million reads. Whole-study findings and limits: Roughly 27 shared CD8+ CDR3s appeared highly expressed within patients' immunodominant clones. No significant patient-versus-control difference appeared in CD8+ Simpson's diversity.

Both TCR beta VDJ combination and CDR3 sequence profiling were carried out. Genomic DNA was the template for this profiling. TCRdb processed the reads anew with MiXCR; each CDR3 protein has one entry. The sample holds about 150,000 distinct CDR3 sequences, approximately 41% seen once. This clonotype was recorded a few times. Its target is unknown. Sequencing used sorted CD4+, CD8+, or CD8+CD57+ T cells (not recorded which) from PBMCs. The clonotype was recovered from a human donor in good health, serving as a control.

The chain's CDR3 is CSVVWDRVFYEQYF. CDR3 DNA sequence: TGCAGCGTTGTGTGGGACAGGGTATTCTACGAGCAGTACTTC. The gene calls are TRBV29-1 and TRBJ2-7, with 9 bases matching TRBD1. The V gene end was trimmed by 4 bases and the J gene end by 3 bases; junction bases not matched to a gene: 7. Germline assignment: CDR1 SQVTM and CDR2 ANQGSEA. The CDR3 has 14 residues.